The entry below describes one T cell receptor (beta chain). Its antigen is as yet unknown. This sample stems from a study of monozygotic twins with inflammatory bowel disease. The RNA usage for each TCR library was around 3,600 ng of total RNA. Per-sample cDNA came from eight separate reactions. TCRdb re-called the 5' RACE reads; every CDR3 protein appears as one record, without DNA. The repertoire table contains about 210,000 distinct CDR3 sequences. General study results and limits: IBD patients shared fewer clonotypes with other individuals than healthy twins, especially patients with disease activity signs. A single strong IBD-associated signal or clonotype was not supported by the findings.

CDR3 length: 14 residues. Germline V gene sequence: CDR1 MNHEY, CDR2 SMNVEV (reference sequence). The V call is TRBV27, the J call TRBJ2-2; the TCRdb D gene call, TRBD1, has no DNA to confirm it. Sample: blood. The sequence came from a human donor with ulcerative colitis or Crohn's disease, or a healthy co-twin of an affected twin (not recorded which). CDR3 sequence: CASSLRGYTGELFF.